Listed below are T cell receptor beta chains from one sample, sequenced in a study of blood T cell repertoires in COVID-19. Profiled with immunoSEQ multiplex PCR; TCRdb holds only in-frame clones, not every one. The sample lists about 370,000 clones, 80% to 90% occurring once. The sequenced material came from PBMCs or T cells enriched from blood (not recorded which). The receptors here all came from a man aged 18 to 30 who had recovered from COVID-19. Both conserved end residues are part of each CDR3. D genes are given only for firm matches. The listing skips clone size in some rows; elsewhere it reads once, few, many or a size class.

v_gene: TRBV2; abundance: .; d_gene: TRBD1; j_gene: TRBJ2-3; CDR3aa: CASSEYRGTTDTQYF; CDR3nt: TGTGCCAGCAGTGAATACAGGGGGACCACAGATACGCAGTATTTT
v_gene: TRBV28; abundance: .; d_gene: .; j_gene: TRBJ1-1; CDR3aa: CASSFITRSNTEAFF; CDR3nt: TGTGCCAGCAGTTTCATTACCAGGTCGAACACTGAAGCTTTCTTT
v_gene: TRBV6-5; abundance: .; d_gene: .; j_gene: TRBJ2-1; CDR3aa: CASRTSSFDEQFF; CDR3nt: TGTGCCAGCAGAACCTCTAGCTTCGATGAGCAGTTCTTC
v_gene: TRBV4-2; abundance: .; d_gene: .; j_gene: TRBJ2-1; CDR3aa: CASSQESGRGSYNEQFF; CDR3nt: TGTGCCAGCAGCCAAGAGTCGGGACGGGGGTCCTACAATGAGCAGTTCTTC
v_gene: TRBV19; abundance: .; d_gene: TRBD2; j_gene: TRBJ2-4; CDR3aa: CASSTPLLAGSLAKNIQYF; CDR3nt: TGTGCCAGTAGTACCCCCTTACTAGCGGGTTCTTTAGCCAAAAACATTCAGTACTTC
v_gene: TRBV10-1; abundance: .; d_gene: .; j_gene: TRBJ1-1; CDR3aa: CASSEAETNTEAFF; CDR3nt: TGCGCCAGTTCGGAGGCGGAGACGAACACTGAAGCTTTCTTT
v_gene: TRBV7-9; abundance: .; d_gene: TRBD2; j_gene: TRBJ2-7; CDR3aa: CASTSGIAGSLHEQYF; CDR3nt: TGTGCCAGCACCTCGGGAATAGCGGGATCACTACACGAGCAGTACTTC
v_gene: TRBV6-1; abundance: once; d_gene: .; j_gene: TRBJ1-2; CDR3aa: CASSETSGGYGYTF; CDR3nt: TGTGCCAGCAGTGAAACTTCGGGGGGTTATGGCTACACCTTC
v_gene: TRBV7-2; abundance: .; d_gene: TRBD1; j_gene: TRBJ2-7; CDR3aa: CASSLGTVEQYF; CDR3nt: TGTGCCAGCAGCCTAGGGACAGTCGAGCAGTACTTC
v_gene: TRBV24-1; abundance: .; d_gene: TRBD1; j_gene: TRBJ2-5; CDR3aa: CATSPRGETQYF; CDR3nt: TGTGCCACCAGCCCCAGGGGGGAGACCCAGTACTTC
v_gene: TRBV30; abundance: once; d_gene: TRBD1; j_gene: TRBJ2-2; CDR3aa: CAARGTESSNTGELFF; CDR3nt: TGTGCAGCACGAGGGACAGAGAGTTCGAACACCGGGGAGCTGTTTTTT
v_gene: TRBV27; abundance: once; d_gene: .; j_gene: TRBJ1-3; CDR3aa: CASSLEGSSGNTIYF; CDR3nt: TGTGCCAGCAGTTTAGAGGGATCCTCTGGAAACACCATATATTTT
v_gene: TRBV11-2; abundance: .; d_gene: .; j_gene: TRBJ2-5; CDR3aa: CASSYNLRGETQYF; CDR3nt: TGTGCCAGCAGCTATAATTTACGAGGGGAGACCCAGTACTTC
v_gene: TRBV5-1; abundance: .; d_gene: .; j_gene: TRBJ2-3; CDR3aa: CASSLGPRAGATSTDTQYF; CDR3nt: TGCGCCAGCAGCTTGGGGCCCCGCGCAGGGGCCACTAGCACAGATACGCAGTATTTT
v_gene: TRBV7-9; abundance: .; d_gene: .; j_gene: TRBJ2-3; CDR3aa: CASSRLLGVADTQYF; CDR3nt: TGTGCCAGCAGCCGTCTTCTAGGGGTCGCAGATACGCAGTATTTT
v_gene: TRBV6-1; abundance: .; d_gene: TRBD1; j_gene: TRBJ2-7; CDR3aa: CASSVRQGVRRVDEQYF; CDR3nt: TGTGCCAGCAGTGTGAGACAGGGAGTAAGAAGGGTGGACGAGCAGTACTTC
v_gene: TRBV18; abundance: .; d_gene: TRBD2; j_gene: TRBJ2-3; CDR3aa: CASSPGLAGGRTDTQYF; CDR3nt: TGTGCCAGCTCACCCGGACTAGCGGGAGGGCGCACAGATACGCAGTATTTT
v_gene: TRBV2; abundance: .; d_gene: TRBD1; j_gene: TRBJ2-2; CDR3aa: CASSYRGNTGELFF; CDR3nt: TGTGCCAGCAGTTACAGGGGGAACACCGGGGAGCTGTTTTTT
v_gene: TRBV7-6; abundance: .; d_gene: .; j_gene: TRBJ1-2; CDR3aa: CASSPRNGRPNYGYTF; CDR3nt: TGTGCCAGCAGCCCCCGAAATGGGCGTCCCAACTATGGCTACACCTTC
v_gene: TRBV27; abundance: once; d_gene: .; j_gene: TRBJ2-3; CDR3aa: CASSPYSTDTQYF; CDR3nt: TGTGCCAGCAGCCCCTATAGCACAGATACGCAGTATTTT
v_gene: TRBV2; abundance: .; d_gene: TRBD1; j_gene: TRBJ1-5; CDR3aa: CASNTYRDRRQPQHF; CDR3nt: TGTGCCAGTAATACATACCGGGACAGACGTCAGCCCCAGCATTTT
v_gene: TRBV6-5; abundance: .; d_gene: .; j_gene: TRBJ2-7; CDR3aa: CASRPGSHEQYF; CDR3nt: TGTGCCAGCAGACCCGGGTCCCACGAGCAGTACTTC
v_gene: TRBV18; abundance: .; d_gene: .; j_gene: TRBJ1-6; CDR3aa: CASSLRSYNSPLHF; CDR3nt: TGTGCCAGCTCACTCCGGAGCTATAATTCACCCCTCCACTTT
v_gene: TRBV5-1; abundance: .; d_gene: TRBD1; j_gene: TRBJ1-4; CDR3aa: CASSQTGEMKKLFF; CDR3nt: TGCGCCAGCAGCCAGACAGGGGAAATGAAAAAACTGTTTTTT
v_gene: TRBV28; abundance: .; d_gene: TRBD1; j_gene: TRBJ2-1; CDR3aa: CASLTGGAYNEQFF; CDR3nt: TGTGCCAGCTTAACAGGGGGCGCATACAATGAGCAGTTCTTC
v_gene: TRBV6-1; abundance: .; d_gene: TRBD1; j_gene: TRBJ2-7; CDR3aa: CASSDLDRGPYEQYF; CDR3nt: TGTGCCAGCAGTGACCTAGACAGGGGACCCTACGAGCAGTACTTC
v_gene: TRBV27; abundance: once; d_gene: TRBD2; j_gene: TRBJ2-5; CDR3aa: CASSLYGTSGGETQYF; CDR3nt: TGTGCCAGCAGTTTATACGGGACTAGCGGGGGAGAGACCCAGTACTTC
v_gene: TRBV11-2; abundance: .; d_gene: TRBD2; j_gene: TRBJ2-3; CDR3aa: CASSLLAGGTDTQYF; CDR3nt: TGTGCCAGCAGCTTGTTAGCGGGGGGCACAGATACGCAGTATTTT
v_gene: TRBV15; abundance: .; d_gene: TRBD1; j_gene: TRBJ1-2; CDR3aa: CATSRDRDNYGYTF; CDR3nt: TGTGCCACCAGCAGGGACAGGGATAACTATGGCTACACCTTC
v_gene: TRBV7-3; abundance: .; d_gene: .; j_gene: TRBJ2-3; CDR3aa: CASSSWAGRMGWAQYF; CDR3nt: TGTGCCAGCAGCTCCTGGGCGGGACGAATGGGGTGGGCGCAGTATTTT
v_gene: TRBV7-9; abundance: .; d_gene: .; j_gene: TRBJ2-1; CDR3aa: CASSLAADLLMSYNEQFF; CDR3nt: TGTGCCAGCAGCTTGGCAGCGGACCTGTTGATGTCCTACAATGAGCAGTTCTTC
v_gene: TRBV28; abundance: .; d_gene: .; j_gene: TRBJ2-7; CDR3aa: CASIIYRGGLLEQYF; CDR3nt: TGTGCCAGCATCATTTACAGGGGAGGACTTCTCGAGCAGTACTTC
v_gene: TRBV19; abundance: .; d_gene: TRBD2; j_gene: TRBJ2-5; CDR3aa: CASSGSGGGGQETQYF; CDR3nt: TGTGCCAGTAGTGGTAGTGGCGGGGGGGGACAAGAGACCCAGTACTTC
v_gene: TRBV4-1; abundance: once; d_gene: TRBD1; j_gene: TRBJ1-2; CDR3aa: CASSQTRDRGNYGYTF; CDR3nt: TGCGCCAGCAGCCAGACCCGGGACAGAGGAAACTATGGCTACACCTTC
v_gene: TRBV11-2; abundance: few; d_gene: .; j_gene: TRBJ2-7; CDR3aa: CASSPPGYEQYF; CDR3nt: TGTGCCAGCAGCCCGCCAGGTTACGAGCAGTACTTC
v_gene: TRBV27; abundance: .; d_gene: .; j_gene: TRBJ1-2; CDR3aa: CASSAGIFYGYTF; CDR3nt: TGTGCCAGCAGCGCAGGGATCTTTTATGGCTACACCTTC
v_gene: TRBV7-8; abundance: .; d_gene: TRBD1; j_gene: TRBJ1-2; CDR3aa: CASRGGEVWPSSNYGYTF; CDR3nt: TGTGCCTCGCGAGGGGGCGAGGTCTGGCCCAGCTCTAACTATGGCTACACCTTC
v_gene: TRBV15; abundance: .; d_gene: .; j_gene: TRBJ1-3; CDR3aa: CATSRGPMSGSGNTIYF; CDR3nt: TGTGCCACCAGCAGAGGTCCCATGTCGGGCTCTGGAAACACCATATATTTT
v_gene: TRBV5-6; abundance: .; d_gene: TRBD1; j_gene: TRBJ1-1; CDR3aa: CASISGGRAFF; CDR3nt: TGTGCCAGCATCTCAGGGGGTAGGGCTTTCTTT
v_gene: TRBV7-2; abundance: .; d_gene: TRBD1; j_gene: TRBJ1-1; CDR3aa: CASSLVGQGAREAFF; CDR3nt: TGTGCCAGCAGCTTAGTGGGACAGGGGGCGCGGGAAGCTTTCTTT
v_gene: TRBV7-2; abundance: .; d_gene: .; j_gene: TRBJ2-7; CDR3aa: CASSLESGTRHYEQYF; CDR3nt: TGTGCCAGCAGCTTAGAGTCCGGGACACGACACTACGAGCAGTACTTC
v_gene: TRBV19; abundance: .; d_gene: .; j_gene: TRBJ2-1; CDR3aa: CASSSFRDTYNEQFF; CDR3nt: TGTGCCAGTAGTTCTTTTCGGGACACCTACAATGAGCAGTTCTTC
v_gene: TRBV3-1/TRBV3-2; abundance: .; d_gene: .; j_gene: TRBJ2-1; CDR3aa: CASSQTRGSYNEQFF; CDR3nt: TGTGCCAGCAGCCAAACCCGGGGCTCCTACAATGAGCAGTTCTTC
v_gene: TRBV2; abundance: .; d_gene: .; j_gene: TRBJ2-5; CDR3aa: CASSGEKTSQETQYF; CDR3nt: TGTGCCAGCAGTGGGGAGAAAACATCTCAAGAGACCCAGTACTTC